This passage covers 8 T cell receptor beta chains from one sample sequenced in a study of T cells after somatic rescue of genetic block. Generated by immunoSEQ multiplex PCR, the TCRdb table keeps only in-frame clones and is missing some. The sample has 110,000 or so clones; over 80% are singletons. The material sequenced was peripheral blood mononuclear cells (PBMCs). These receptors were taken from a woman younger than 35.

As DNA, the CDR3 is TGTGCCAGCAGTGACTCTAGAGGACAGGACCAACTTAAACTGGGTAGGCCTGAAGCTTTCTTT. Amino acids: CASSDSRGQDQLKLGRPEAFF. V usage is TRBV6-4 and J usage is TRBJ1-1; 7 bases agree with TRBD1. V shed 0 bases, J shed 6 bases, and the junction held 25 bases outside the gene matches. CDR3 length equals 21 residues. Looked up from germline, CDR1 is MRHNA and CDR2 is SNTAGT.

The CDR3 nucleotides read TGTGCCAGCAAGAGGAATTACAACACTGAAGCTTTCTTT. Translation: CASKRNYNTEAFF. The rearrangement links TRBV2 to TRBJ1-1, with D unclear. Trimming pared 7 bases from V and 2 bases from J, leaving 11 bases between. The CDR3 is made up of 13 amino acids. Germline V gene sequence: CDR1 SNHLY, CDR2 FYNNEI. The whole variable domain, filled in from reference TRBV2 and TRBJ1-1, reads EPEVTQTPSHQVTQMGQEVILRCVPISNHLYFYWYRQILGQKVEFLVSFYNNEISEKSEIFDDQFSVERPDGSNFTLKIRSTKLEDSAMYFCASKRNYNTEAFFGQGTRLTVV.

V and J are TRBV7-9 and TRBJ2-3; possibly TRBD2 for D (5 bases). There are 13 residues in the CDR3. The V and J ends lost 4 bases and 6 bases respectively, with 11 bases between them. Germline V gene lookup returns CDR1 SEHNR and CDR2 FQNEAQ (reference sequence). CDR3 coding DNA: TGTGCCAGCAGCTCGTCCCCGGGGGATACGCAGTATTTT. It translates to CASSSSPGDTQYF.

The chain carries TRBV6-5 and TRBJ1-2; 7 nucleotides line up with TRBD1. CDR3 size: 15 residues. CDR1 and CDR2 (germline): MNHEY, SVGAGI. The V and J ends lost 2 bases and 6 bases, in that order; junction bases with no gene match: 9. The CDR3 sequence: CASSYTAGGQNGYTF. The CDR3, as DNA: TGTGCCAGCAGTTACACGGCAGGGGGTCAGAATGGCTACACCTTC.

The V and J genes are TRBV27 and TRBJ2-7; D tentatively fits TRBD1 or TRBD2 (6 bases each). Germline V lookup: CDR1 MNHEY, CDR2 SMNVEV (reference sequence). Trimming removed 5 bases at V and 1 base at J, with 9 bases between. The CDR3 totals 13 residues. CDR3 sequence: CASSRGESYEQYF. Here the CDR3 DNA reads TGTGCCAGCAGTAGGGGGGAGTCCTACGAGCAGTACTTC.

The chain combines TRBV6-5 with TRBJ2-1; D unresolved. Trimming removed 7 bases at V and 7 bases at J, with 17 bases between. This CDR3 spans 14 amino acids. CDR1 and CDR2 from the germline V gene are MNHEY and SVGAGI. Here the CDR3 DNA reads TGTGCCAGCAACCAATACGGCCCTAGGAATGAGCAGTTCTTC. It encodes CASNQYGPRNEQFF.

This rearrangement joins TRBV6-1 to TRBJ1-5, with D uncertain. Trimming took off 6 bases at V and 2 bases at J, with 5 bases between the two ends. The CDR3 is 12 amino acids. Germline V gene sequence: CDR1 MNHNS, CDR2 SASEGT. The CDR3 nucleotides are TGTGCCAGCAGGAGGGGCAATCAGCCCCAGCATTTT. This gives the protein CASRRGNQPQHF.

The chain joins TRBV30 to TRBJ1-5, with 7 bases lining up with TRBD1. Germline V gene lookup returns CDR1 GTSNPN and CDR2 SVGIG (reference sequence). This CDR3 is built from 15 residues. J gave up 8 bases and V 2 bases, and 12 bases lay outside the gene matches. Here the CDR3 DNA reads TGTGCCTGGAGTCGGGACAGAGGATTTTGGGAGCCCCAGCATTTT. This codes for CAWSRDRGFWEPQHF.